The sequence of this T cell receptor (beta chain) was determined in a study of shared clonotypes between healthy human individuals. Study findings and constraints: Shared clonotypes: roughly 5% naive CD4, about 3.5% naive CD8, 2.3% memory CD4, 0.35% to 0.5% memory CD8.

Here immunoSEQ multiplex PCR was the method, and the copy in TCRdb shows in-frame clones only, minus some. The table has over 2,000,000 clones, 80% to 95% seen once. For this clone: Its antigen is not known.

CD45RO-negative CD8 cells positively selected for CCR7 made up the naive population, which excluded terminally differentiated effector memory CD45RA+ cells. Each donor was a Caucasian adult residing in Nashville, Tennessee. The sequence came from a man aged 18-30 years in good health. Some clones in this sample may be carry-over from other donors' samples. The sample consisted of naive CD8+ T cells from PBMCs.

CDR3 DNA: TGTGCCAGCAGCGTAGTGGGTGGCAGTACTAACACTGAAGCTTTCTTT. It yields the protein CASSVVGGSTNTEAFF. The chain carries TRBV9 and TRBJ1-1; no clear D gene. The germline V gene has CDR1 SGDLS and CDR2 YYNGEE. V lost 0 bases to trimming and J lost 2 bases, with 14 bases between them. This CDR3 is built from 16 residues.